The clone carrying this TCR beta chain was found many times. Its antigen is unidentified. MiXCR, applied by TCRdb to the reads, yields one record per CDR3 protein. The table has some 99,000 distinct CDR3 sequences, 25% to 30% seen once. The data were taken from a study of T cell repertoires in cytomegalovirus infection. This CDR3 spans 12 amino acids. V lost 4 bases and J 6 bases, leaving 10 bases between the germline ends. The V gene's germline CDR1 is SEHNR and CDR2 FQNEAQ (reference sequence). Sequences were derived from CD8+ T cells from cultured PBMCs, sampled from culture after CMV antigen stimulation. The sequence derives from a human donor in good health (CMV status not recorded). Some clones in this sample may be carry-over from other donors' samples. The chain is built from TRBV7-9 and TRBJ2-7, with D uncertain. CDR3 DNA: TGTGCCAGCAGCTCAACAGAAAGCGAGCAGTACTTC. Encoded protein: CASSSTESEQYF.